These 24 T cell receptor beta chains share one sample of origin, sequenced in a study of siplizumab effects on memory and regulatory T cells. The protocol was immunoSEQ multiplex PCR, while the TCRdb copy is restricted to in-frame clones and leaves out a portion. Of 75,000 to 100,000 clones listed, 90% to 95% are singletons. Sequencing was carried out using non-Treg CD4+ T cells sorted from blood. The receptors derive from a human donor in good health.

This clone was detected only once. The chain has TRBV6-1 and TRBJ2-5, with 7 positions matching TRBD2. Germline assignment: CDR1 MNHNS and CDR2 SASEGT. V shed 4 bases and J 5 bases; nucleotides not matched to a gene: 7. This CDR3 region has 14 residues. This CDR3 is CASSGSGGVETQYF. The DNA for the CDR3 is TGTGCCAGCAGTGGATCGGGAGGAGTCGAGACCCAGTACTTC.

The J gene is TRBJ2-1, the V gene TRBV5-6; a weak D match, TRBD1 (6 bases). The V end was cut by 0 bases, the J end by 11 bases, with 18 bases between. Germline CDR1 and CDR2: SGHDT and YYEEEE. The CDR3 has 15 amino acids. CDR3 bases: TGTGCCAGCAGCTTGGAGGGGGTGGTGACCGCTCAGCAGTTCTTC. This sequence encodes CASSLEGVVTAQQFF.

This sequence joins TRBV6-6 and TRBJ2-1; 16 nucleotides agree with TRBD2. The V gene's germline CDR1 is MNHNY and CDR2 SVGAGI (reference sequence). The CDR3 runs 16 residues. J lost 10 bases, V lost 8 bases, and 11 bases had no gene match. CDR3 sequence (DNA): TGTGCCAGCCGGGAAACGAGGGGACTAGCGGGAGGGGAGCAGTTCTTC. Translation: CASRETRGLAGGEQFF.

This clone was picked up one time. V is TRBV7-3 and J is TRBJ2-7, with 9 bases aligning to TRBD1. Germline V gives CDR1 SGHTA, CDR2 FQGTGA. This CDR3 has 14 amino acids. V gave up 2 bases and J gave up 4 bases; unmatched junction bases: 3. CDR3 sequence reads: CASSLSGQGYEQYF. The CDR3 coding sequence is TGTGCCAGCAGCTTATCAGGACAGGGGTACGAGCAGTACTTC.

The rearrangement uses TRBV7-9 and TRBJ1-2; possible D gene TRBD1, 6 bases. CDR1 and CDR2 (germline): SEHNR, FQNEAQ (reference sequence). V lost 3 bases, J lost 7 bases, and 9 bases lay in between. The CDR3 has 12 residues. The CDR3 DNA reads as TGTGCCAGCAGCTTGACAGGACCTGGCTACACCTTC. Amino acid sequence: CASSLTGPGYTF.

This chain connects TRBV7-2 to TRBJ1-2; 7 bases agree with TRBD1. Germline V gives CDR1 SGHTA, CDR2 FQGNSA. After removal of 4 bases from V and 8 bases from J, the junction contained 7 bases not matched to a gene. CDR3 length: 13 residues. The CDR3 DNA sequence: TGTGCCAGCAGCTGGGGACAGCTTCTGGGCTACACCTTC. Translating it yields CASSWGQLLGYTF.

V is TRBV19 and J is TRBJ1-1; D is perhaps TRBD1 (5 bases). Germline V gene sequence: CDR1 LNHDA, CDR2 SQIVND (reference sequence). V lost 7 bases to trimming and J lost 3 bases, with 18 bases between them. The CDR3 is 15 amino acids. CDR3 in amino acids: CASTSGRVIDTEAFF. In DNA form, the CDR3 reads TGTGCCAGTACCTCAGGGAGGGTTATCGACACTGAAGCTTTCTTT.

The chain has TRBV27 and TRBJ2-2; TRBD1 matches at 12 bases. CDR3 length: 20 amino acids. Germline V gene sequence: CDR1 MNHEY, CDR2 SMNVEV (reference sequence). With V trimmed by 0 bases and J by 4 bases, 12 bases remained unmatched. This CDR3 is CASSLSLRDRGRRGTGELFF. The DNA of the CDR3 is TGTGCCAGCAGTTTATCCCTGAGGGACAGGGGGCGGCGGGGCACCGGGGAGCTGTTTTTT.

This rearrangement joins TRBV10-3 to TRBJ2-3; D remains unclear. This CDR3 comprises 14 residues. The V and J ends lost 8 bases and 2 bases respectively, with 14 bases between them. Germline V gene data show CDR1 as ENHRY and CDR2 as SYGVKD. The CDR3 spells CAIGGDSYTDTQYF. The CDR3 coding sequence is TGTGCCATCGGCGGTGACTCCTACACAGATACGCAGTATTTT.

This chain links TRBV18 with TRBJ2-1, with TRBD2 matching over 11 bases. Germline-derived CDR1 and CDR2 are KGHSH and LQKENI. This CDR3 contains 17 residues. The V and J ends lost 0 bases and 4 bases, in that order; junction bases with no gene match: 5. This CDR3 reads CASSPPISGREYNEQFF. The CDR3 region has the DNA TGTGCCAGCTCACCACCAATTAGCGGGAGGGAATACAATGAGCAGTTCTTC.

The chain is built from TRBV5-1 and TRBJ2-3, with D possibly TRBD1 on 5 matching bases. The V gene's germline CDR1 is SGHRS and CDR2 YFSETQ. CDR3 length: 16 amino acids. Trimming removed 0 bases at V and 3 bases at J, with 14 bases between. CDR3 DNA sequence: TGCGCCAGCAGCTTGGCCTTAAGACAGACTACAGATACGCAGTATTTT. It translates to CASSLALRQTTDTQYF.

V and J are TRBV6-1 and TRBJ1-1, with D maybe TRBD1 (6 bases). This CDR3 spans 13 amino acids. Per germline, CDR1 MNHNS and CDR2 SASEGT. With 10 bases removed from V and 6 bases from J, the gap between germline ends came to 18 bases. CDR3 coding DNA: TGTGCCAACAAAAAACAGGGTGTCGCTGAAGCTTTCTTT. Translation: CANKKQGVAEAFF.

This clone showed up just a few times. This chain uses TRBV7-9 with TRBJ1-1; D is unclear. The CDR3 contains 13 residues. The germline V gene encodes CDR1 SEHNR and CDR2 FQNEAQ (reference sequence). The V end was cut by 3 bases, the J end by 0 bases, with 5 bases between. For the CDR3, the DNA is TGTGCCAGCAGCTTGGGTATGAACACTGAAGCTTTCTTT. Encoded protein: CASSLGMNTEAFF.

The table lists this clone with a count of one. The genes are TRBV28 and TRBJ1-2; D might be TRBD1 (6 bases). Germline V gives CDR1 MDHEN, CDR2 SYDVKM. The CDR3 runs 15 residues. V was shortened by 7 bases and J by 4 bases, with 19 bases between the two germline ends. The CDR3: CASTRGGGAGYGYTF. The CDR3 DNA reads TGTGCCAGCACTCGTGGGGGGGGCGCGGGCTATGGCTACACCTTC.

The V and J genes are TRBV19 and TRBJ1-5; perhaps TRBD1 as D (5 bases). The V and J ends lost 3 bases and 1 base respectively, with 16 bases between them. The CDR3 has 17 amino acids. CDR1 is LNHDA, CDR2 SQIVND, per germline (reference sequence). For the CDR3, the DNA is TGTGCCAGTAGTATGGGGCGGGGGGATCAAAGCAATCAGCCCCAGCATTTT. Protein: CASSMGRGDQSNQPQHF.

The V call is TRBV30, the J call TRBJ2-7; no clear D gene. Per germline, CDR1 GTSNPN and CDR2 SVGIG (reference sequence). The V end lost 5 bases, the J end lost 2 bases, and 13 bases lay between the germline ends. There are 13 residues in the CDR3. The CDR3 here is CAWRGDPPYEQYF. CDR3 nucleotides: TGTGCCTGGCGCGGCGATCCTCCCTACGAGCAGTACTTC.

This rearrangement joins TRBV9 to TRBJ2-7; possible D gene TRBD2, 6 bases. Germline V gene lookup returns CDR1 SGDLS and CDR2 YYNGEE. This CDR3 contains 15 residues. V was clipped by 0 bases and J by 2 bases, with 12 bases between them. The CDR3 here is CASSVAGVPTYEQYF. CDR3 nucleotides: TGTGCCAGCAGCGTAGCGGGGGTCCCAACCTACGAGCAGTACTTC.

This chain joins TRBV28 and TRBJ2-5; no clear D gene. Germline lookup yields CDR1 MDHEN and CDR2 SYDVKM. The ends were cut back, 2 bases at V and 5 bases at J, with 15 bases in the middle. The CDR3 totals 15 residues. CDR3 sequence (DNA): TGTGCCAGCAGTTTACAACGGGTATATTTGGAGACCCAGTACTTC. Its translation: CASSLQRVYLETQYF.

The genes are TRBV28 and TRBJ1-6, with TRBD1 as a possible D gene (5 bases). Deletions cut 7 bases from V and 7 bases from J, with 14 bases between. This CDR3 comprises 14 residues. Per germline, CDR1 MDHEN and CDR2 SYDVKM. CDR3 DNA sequence: TGTGCCAGCACTTCGACAGTCACAAATTCACCCCTCCACTTT. Translation gives CASTSTVTNSPLHF. The full variable domain, with the rest looked up from reference TRBV28 and TRBJ1-6, is DVKVTQSSRYLVKRTGEKVFLECVQDMDHENMFWYRQDPGLGLRLIYFSYDVKMKEKGDIPEGYSVSREKKERFSLILESASTNQTSMYLCASTSTVTNSPLHFGNGTRLTVT.

The CDR3 protein is CASSQGSSSGRIRGYSYEQYF. In nucleotides, the CDR3 is TGCGCCAGCAGCCAAGGTTCTAGCTCGGGGAGGATACGGGGTTACTCCTACGAGCAGTACTTC. V and J are TRBV4-1 and TRBJ2-7; D might be TRBD2 (6 bases). There are 21 residues in the CDR3. Per germline, CDR1 MGHRA and CDR2 YSYEKL. Trimming took 1 base from V and 0 from J, leaving 28 bases between them.

The V gene is TRBV28, the J gene TRBJ1-3, with D maybe TRBD1 (5 bases). Looked up from germline, CDR1 is MDHEN and CDR2 is SYDVKM. The CDR3 is 18 amino acids. V lost 6 bases, J lost 0 bases, and 21 bases lay in between. The CDR3 protein is CASRITGTGLSSGNTIYF. Written as DNA, the CDR3 is TGTGCCAGCAGGATCACCGGGACCGGATTGAGCTCTGGAAACACCATATATTTT.

The chain employs TRBV10-3 and TRBJ2-3; TRBD2 matches 11 bases. The CDR3 covers 15 residues. V shed 10 bases and J 2 bases; nucleotides not matched to a gene: 8. The V gene's germline CDR1 is ENHRY and CDR2 SYGVKD. DNA of the CDR3: TGTGCCACTGGGACTAGCGGCAGATCCACAGATACGCAGTATTTT. Its translation: CATGTSGRSTDTQYF.

This sequence joins TRBV6-1 and TRBJ1-3; D possibly corresponds to TRBD1 (5 bases). Trimming left V 7 bases short and J 8 bases short, with 21 bases between. The CDR3 totals 15 residues. Germline assignment: CDR1 MNHNS and CDR2 SASEGT. The CDR3 here is CASTPGRTSRHTIYF. The CDR3 DNA is TGTGCCAGCACTCCAGGGAGAACCTCTCGACACACCATATATTTT.

This clone was observed a handful of times. The rearrangement joins TRBV28 to TRBJ1-1; TRBD1 matches at 8 bases. Germline values: CDR1 MDHEN, CDR2 SYDVKM. V lost 6 bases, J lost 5 bases, and 8 bases stayed unmatched. CDR3 length equals 14 residues. The CDR3 is CASSLGWTGTEAFF. CDR3 sequence (DNA): TGTGCCAGCAGCCTCGGATGGACAGGGACTGAAGCTTTCTTT.